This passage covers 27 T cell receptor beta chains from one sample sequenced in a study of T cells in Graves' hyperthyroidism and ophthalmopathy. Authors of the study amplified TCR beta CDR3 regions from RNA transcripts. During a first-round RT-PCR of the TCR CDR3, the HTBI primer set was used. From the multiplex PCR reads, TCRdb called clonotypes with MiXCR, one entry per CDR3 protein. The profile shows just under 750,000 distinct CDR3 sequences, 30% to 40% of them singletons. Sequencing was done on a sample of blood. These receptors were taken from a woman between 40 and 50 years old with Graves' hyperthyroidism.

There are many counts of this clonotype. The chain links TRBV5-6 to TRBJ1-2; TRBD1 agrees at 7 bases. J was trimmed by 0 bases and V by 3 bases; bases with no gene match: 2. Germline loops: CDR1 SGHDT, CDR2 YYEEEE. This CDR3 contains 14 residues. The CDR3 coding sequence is TGTGCCAGCAGCTGGGACAGCCCTAACTATGGCTACACCTTC. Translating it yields CASSWDSPNYGYTF.

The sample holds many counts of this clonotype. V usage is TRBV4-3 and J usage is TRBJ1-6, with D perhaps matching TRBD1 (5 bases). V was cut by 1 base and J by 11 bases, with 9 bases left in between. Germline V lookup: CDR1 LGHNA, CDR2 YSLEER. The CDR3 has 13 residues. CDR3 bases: TGCGCCAGCAGCCAAGCTGAGGGGACACCCCTCCACTTT. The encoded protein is CASSQAEGTPLHF.

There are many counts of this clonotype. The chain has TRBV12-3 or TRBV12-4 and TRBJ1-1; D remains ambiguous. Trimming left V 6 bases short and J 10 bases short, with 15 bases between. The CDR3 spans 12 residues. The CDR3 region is CASSPLGGVAFF. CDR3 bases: TGTGCCAGCAGCCCTTTGGGTGGTGTAGCTTTCTTT.

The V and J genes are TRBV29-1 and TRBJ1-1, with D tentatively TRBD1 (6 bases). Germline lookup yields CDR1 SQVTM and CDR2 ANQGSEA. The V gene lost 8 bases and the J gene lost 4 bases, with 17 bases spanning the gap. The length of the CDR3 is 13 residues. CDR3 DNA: TGCAGCTTGGAAGGGGGGAGATCCACTGAAGCTTTCTTT. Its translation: CSLEGGRSTEAFF. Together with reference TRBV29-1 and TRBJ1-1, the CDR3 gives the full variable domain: SAVISQKPSRDICQRGTSLTIQCQVDSQVTMMFWYRQQPGQSLTLIATANQGSEATYESGFVIDKFPISRPNLTFSTLTVSNMSPEDSSIYLCSLEGGRSTEAFFGQGTRLTVV.

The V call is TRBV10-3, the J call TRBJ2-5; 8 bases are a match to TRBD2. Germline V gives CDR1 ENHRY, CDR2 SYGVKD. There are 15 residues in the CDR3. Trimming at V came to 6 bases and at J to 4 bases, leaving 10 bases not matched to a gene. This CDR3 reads CAIRGLATVGETQYF. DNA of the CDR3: TGTGCCATCAGAGGACTAGCAACGGTGGGAGAGACCCAGTACTTC.

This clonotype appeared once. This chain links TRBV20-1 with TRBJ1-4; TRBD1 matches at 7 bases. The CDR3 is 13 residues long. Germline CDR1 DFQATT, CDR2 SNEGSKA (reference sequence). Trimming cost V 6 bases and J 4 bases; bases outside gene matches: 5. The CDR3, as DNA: TGCAGTGCCGGGGCAGGGGGTAATGAAAAACTGTTTTTT. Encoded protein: CSAGAGGNEKLFF.

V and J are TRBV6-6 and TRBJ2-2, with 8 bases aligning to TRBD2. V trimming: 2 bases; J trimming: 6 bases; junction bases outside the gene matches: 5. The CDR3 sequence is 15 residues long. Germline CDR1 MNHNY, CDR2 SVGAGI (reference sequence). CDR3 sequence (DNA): TGTGCCAGCAGTTACAAGCCGCGGGGGGCCGGGGAGCTGTTTTTT. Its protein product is CASSYKPRGAGELFF.

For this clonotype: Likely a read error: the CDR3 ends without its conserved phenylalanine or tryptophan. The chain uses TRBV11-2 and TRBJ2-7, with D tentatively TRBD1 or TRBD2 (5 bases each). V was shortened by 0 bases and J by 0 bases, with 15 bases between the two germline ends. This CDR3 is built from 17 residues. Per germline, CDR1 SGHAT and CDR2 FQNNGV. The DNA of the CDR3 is TGTGCCAGCAGCTTAGATGGGGGTGGCGCTTTCTCCTACGAGCAGTACTCC. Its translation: CASSLDGGGAFSYEQYS.

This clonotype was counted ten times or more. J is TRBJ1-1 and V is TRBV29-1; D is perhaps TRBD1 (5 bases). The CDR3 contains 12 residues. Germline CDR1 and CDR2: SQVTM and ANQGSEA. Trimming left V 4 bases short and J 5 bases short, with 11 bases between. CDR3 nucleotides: TGCAGCGTTGTGCATCGGGGGACTGAAGCTTTCTTT. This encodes CSVVHRGTEAFF.

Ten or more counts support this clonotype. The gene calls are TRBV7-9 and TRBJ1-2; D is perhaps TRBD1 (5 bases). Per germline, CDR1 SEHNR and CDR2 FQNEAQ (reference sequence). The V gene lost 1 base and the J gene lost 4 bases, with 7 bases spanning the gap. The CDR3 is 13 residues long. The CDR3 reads CASSLVGGYGYTF. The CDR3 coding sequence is TGTGCCAGCAGCTTAGTTGGGGGCTATGGCTACACCTTC.

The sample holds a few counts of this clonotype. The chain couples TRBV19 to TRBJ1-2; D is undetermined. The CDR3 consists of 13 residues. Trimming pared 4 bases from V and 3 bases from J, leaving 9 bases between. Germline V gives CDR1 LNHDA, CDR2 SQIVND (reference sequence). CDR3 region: CASSKVPDYGYTF. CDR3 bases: TGTGCCAGTAGTAAGGTACCGGACTATGGCTACACCTTC. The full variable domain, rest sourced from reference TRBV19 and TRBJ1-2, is DGGITQSPKYLFRKEGQNVTLSCEQNLNHDAMYWYRQDPGQGLRLIYYSQIVNDFQKGDIAEGYSVSREKKESFPLTVTSAQKNPTAFYLCASSKVPDYGYTFGSGTRLTVV.

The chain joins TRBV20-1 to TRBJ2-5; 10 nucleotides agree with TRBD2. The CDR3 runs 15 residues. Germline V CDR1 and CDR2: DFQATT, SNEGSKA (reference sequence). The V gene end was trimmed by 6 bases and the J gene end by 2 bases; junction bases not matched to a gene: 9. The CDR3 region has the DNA TGCAGTGCCCCCCCAGCGGGGGGGCATCAAGAGACCCAGTACTTC. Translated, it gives CSAPPAGGHQETQYF.

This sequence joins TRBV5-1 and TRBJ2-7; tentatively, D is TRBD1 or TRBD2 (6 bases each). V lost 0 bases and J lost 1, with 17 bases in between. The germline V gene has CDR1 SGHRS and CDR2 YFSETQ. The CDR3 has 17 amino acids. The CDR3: CASSLDGRGAESYEQYF. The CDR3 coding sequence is TGCGCCAGCAGCTTGGACGGTAGGGGGGCAGAATCCTACGAGCAGTACTTC.

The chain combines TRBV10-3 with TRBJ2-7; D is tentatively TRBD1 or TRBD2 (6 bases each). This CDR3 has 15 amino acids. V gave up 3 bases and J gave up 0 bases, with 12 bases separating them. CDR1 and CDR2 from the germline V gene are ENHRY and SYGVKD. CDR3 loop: CAISEGEGGSYEQYF. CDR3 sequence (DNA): TGTGCCATCAGTGAAGGAGAGGGGGGCTCCTACGAGCAGTACTTC.

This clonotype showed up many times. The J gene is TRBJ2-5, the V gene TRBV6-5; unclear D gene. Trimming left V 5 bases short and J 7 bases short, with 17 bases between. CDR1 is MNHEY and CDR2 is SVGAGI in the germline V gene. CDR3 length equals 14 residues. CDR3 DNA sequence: TGTGCCAGCAGTCCGTCTAGGGCAGAAGGGACCCAGTACTTC. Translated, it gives CASSPSRAEGTQYF.

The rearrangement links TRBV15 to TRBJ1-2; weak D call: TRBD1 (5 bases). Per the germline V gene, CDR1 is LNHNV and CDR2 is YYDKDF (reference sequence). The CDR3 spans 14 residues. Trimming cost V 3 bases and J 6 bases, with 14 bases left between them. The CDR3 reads CATSSYSGQNGYTF. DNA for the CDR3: TGTGCCACCAGCAGTTACTCGGGGCAAAATGGCTACACCTTC. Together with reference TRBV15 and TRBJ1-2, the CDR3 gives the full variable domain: DAMVIQNPRYQVTQFGKPVTLSCSQTLNHNVMYWYQQKSSQAPKLLFHYYDKDFNNEADTPDNFQSRRPNTSFCFLDIRSPGLGDTAMYLCATSSYSGQNGYTFGSGTRLTVV.

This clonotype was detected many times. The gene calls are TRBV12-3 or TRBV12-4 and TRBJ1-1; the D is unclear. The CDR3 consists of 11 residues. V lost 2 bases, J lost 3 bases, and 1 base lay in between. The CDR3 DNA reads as TGTGCCAGCAGTTTACACACTGAAGCTTTCTTT. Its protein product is CASSLHTEAFF.

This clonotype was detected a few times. In nucleotides, the CDR3 is TGTGCCAGCAGTTATGGGGGGGGGCCCCGAGAGACCCAGTACTTC. Protein product: CASSYGGGPRETQYF. The genes are TRBV6-5 and TRBJ2-5, with D possibly being TRBD2 (7 bases). V was shortened by 3 bases and J by 4 bases, with 15 bases between the two germline ends. The CDR3 has 15 amino acids. CDR1 and CDR2 (germline): MNHEY, SVGAGI.

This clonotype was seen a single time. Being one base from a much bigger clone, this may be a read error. The CDR3 sequence: CASSLGGGVPSYGQYF. The DNA for the CDR3 is TGTGCCAGCAGCCTTGGGGGAGGAGTTCCCTCCTACGGGCAGTACTTC. V is TRBV7-9 and J is TRBJ2-7, with D maybe TRBD2 (6 bases). The CDR3 has 16 residues. Germline CDR1 reads SEHNR; CDR2 reads FQNEAQ (reference sequence).

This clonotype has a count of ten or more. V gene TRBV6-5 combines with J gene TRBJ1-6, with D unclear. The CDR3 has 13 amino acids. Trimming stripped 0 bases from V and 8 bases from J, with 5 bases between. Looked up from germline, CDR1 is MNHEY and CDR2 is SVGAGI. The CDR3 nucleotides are TGTGCCAGCAGTTACTCTGGCCATTCACCCCTCCACTTT. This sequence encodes CASSYSGHSPLHF.

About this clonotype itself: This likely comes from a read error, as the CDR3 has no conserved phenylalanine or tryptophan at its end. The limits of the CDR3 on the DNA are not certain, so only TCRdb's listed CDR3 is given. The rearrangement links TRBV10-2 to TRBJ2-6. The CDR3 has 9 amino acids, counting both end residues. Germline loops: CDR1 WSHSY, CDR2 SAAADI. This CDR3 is CASSQDYGV.

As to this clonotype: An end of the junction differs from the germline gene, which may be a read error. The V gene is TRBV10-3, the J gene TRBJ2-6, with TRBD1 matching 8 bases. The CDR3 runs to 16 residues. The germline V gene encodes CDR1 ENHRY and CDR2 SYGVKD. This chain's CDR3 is CATTSRPNTGGNVLTF. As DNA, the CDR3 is TGTGCCACCACGAGCCGACCAAATACAGGGGGCAACGTCCTGACTTTC.

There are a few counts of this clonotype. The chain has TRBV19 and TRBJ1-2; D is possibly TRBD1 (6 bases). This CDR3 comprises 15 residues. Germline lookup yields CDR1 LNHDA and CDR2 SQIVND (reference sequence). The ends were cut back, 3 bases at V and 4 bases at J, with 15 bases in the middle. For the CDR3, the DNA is TGTGCCAGTAGTATTGAGGCAGGGGAGGGCTATGGCTACACCTTC. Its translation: CASSIEAGEGYGYTF. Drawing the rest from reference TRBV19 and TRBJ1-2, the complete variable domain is DGGITQSPKYLFRKEGQNVTLSCEQNLNHDAMYWYRQDPGQGLRLIYYSQIVNDFQKGDIAEGYSVSREKKESFPLTVTSAQKNPTAFYLCASSIEAGEGYGYTFGSGTRLTVV.

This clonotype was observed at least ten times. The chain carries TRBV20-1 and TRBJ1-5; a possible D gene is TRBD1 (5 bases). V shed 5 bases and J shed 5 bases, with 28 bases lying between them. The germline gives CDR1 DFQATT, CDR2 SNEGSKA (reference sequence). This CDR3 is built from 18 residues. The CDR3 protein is CSAPRRTFPSGLDQPQHF. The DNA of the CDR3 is TGCAGTGCTCCTCGCCGGACATTCCCTTCTGGCCTCGATCAGCCCCAGCATTTT.

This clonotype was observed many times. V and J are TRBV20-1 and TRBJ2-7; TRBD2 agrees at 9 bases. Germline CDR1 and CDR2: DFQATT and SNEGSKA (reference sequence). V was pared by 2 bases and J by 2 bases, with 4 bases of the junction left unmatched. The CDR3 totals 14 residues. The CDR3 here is CSARRASGTYEQYF. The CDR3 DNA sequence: TGCAGTGCTAGAAGGGCTAGCGGGACCTACGAGCAGTACTTC.

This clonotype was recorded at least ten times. CDR3 bases: TGTGCCAGCAGCTTCTTCGGGAACAATCAGCCCCAGCATTTT. Translating gives CASSFFGNNQPQHF. The V call is TRBV7-8, the J call TRBJ1-5, with D unclear. The CDR3 has 14 amino acids. The germline V gene encodes CDR1 SGHVS and CDR2 FQNEAQ. V was shortened by 3 bases and J by 3 bases, with 9 bases between the two germline ends. The variable domain in full, completed from reference TRBV7-8 and TRBJ1-5, reads GAGVSQSPRYKVAKRGQDVALRCDPISGHVSLFWYQQALGQGPEFLTYFQNEAQLDKSGLPSDRFFAERPEGSVSTLKIQRTQQEDSAVYLCASSFFGNNQPQHFGDGTRLSIL.

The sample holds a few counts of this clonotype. The DNA for the CDR3 is TGTGCCAGCAGCTTAGCGTTTCTGACAGGCCCTCCAAAAGAGACCCAGTACTTC. This gives the protein CASSLAFLTGPPKETQYF. The chain combines TRBV7-8 with TRBJ2-5; D might be TRBD1 (6 bases). The CDR3 sequence is 18 residues long. Trimming took 0 bases from V and 3 from J, leaving 20 bases between them. Germline V gene sequence: CDR1 SGHVS, CDR2 FQNEAQ. Variable domain in full (rest from reference TRBV7-8 and TRBJ2-5): GAGVSQSPRYKVAKRGQDVALRCDPISGHVSLFWYQQALGQGPEFLTYFQNEAQLDKSGLPSDRFFAERPEGSVSTLKIQRTQQEDSAVYLCASSLAFLTGPPKETQYFGPGTRLLVL.